Presented here are 22 T cell receptor beta chains from one specimen sequenced in a study of CD8+ T cells in alopecia areata. Sequencing relied on a cDNA template that was reverse transcribed from extracted RNA. The data were produced by immunoSEQ multiplex PCR, yet TCRdb's version contains in-frame clones alone and is incomplete. The sample lists 150,000 to 200,000 clones; 58% were seen once. Described treatment: oral pan-JAK inhibitor, 5-10 mg twice daily. The specimen comprised CD4+ T cells sorted from blood, sampled at week 24, from a patient treated with tofacitinib. The receptors shown here come from a human donor with alopecia areata.

This clone came up once. V is TRBV5-1 and J is TRBJ1-2; possibly TRBD1 for D (6 bases). This CDR3 is 14 amino acids long. V was cut by 0 bases and J by 2 bases, with 8 bases left in between. Germline-derived CDR1 and CDR2 are SGHRS and YFSETQ. CDR3 protein: CASSLDQGNYGYTF. CDR3 coding DNA: TGCGCCAGCAGCTTGGATCAGGGGAACTATGGCTACACCTTC.

The V call is TRBV30, the J call TRBJ2-5; 9 nucleotides match TRBD1. The germline gives CDR1 GTSNPN, CDR2 SVGIG (reference sequence). The CDR3 length is 13 residues. V shed 5 bases and J 5 bases; nucleotides not matched to a gene: 6. CDR3 sequence reads: CAWEGTGRETQYF. CDR3 nucleotide sequence: TGTGCCTGGGAGGGGACAGGGAGGGAGACCCAGTACTTC.

The V and J genes are TRBV7-9 and TRBJ1-1; 8 positions match TRBD1. The CDR3 contains 16 residues. CDR1 and CDR2 from the germline V gene are SEHNR and FQNEAQ (reference sequence). The V segment lost 5 bases and the J segment 1 base; nucleotides outside the gene matches: 9. The CDR3 DNA is TGTGCCAGCAGCCCGTCGGCAGGGGGCGGGAACACTGAAGCTTTCTTT. Its protein is CASSPSAGGGNTEAFF. Complete variable domain (other parts from reference TRBV7-9 and TRBJ1-1): DTGVSQNPRHKITKRGQNVTFRCDPISEHNRLYWYRQTLGQGPEFLTYFQNEAQLEKSRLLSDRFSAERPKGSFSTLEIQRTEQGDSAMYLCASSPSAGGGNTEAFFGQGTRLTVV.

The rearrangement joins TRBV18 to TRBJ1-2, with D possibly matching TRBD1 (5 bases). Deletions cut 1 base from V and 8 bases from J, with 14 bases between. This CDR3 is built from 14 residues. Per germline, CDR1 KGHSH and CDR2 LQKENI. The CDR3 here is CASSPREGSGGYTF. DNA of the CDR3: TGTGCCAGCTCACCACGCGAGGGGTCGGGAGGCTACACCTTC.

The V call is TRBV29-1, the J call TRBJ2-1, with D perhaps being TRBD1 or TRBD2 (5 bases each). Germline CDR1 and CDR2: SQVTM and ANQGSEA. Trimming took 5 bases from V and 5 from J, leaving 16 bases between them. There are 14 residues in the CDR3. The CDR3 DNA follows: TGCAGCGTTCGAGGGGTCTCCCTGAACAATGAGCAGTTCTTC. It yields the protein CSVRGVSLNNEQFF.

This clone has a handful of counts. The chain recombines TRBV4-2 with TRBJ2-7; D is possibly TRBD1 or TRBD2 (6 bases each). This CDR3 spans 15 amino acids. Germline lookup yields CDR1 LGHNA and CDR2 YNFKEQ. Trimming removed 5 bases at V and 4 bases at J, with 18 bases between. Written as DNA, the CDR3 is TGTGCCAGCAGCTTACCGGGGGCGCAAGGATACGAGCAGTACTTC. Translating it yields CASSLPGAQGYEQYF.

The V gene is TRBV5-1, the J gene TRBJ2-7; D is possibly TRBD1 (6 bases). Germline CDR1 reads SGHRS; CDR2 reads YFSETQ. V was trimmed by 3 bases and J by 1 base, leaving 14 bases between them. This CDR3 is 15 amino acids long. The CDR3 sequence is CASSSPLDRSYEQYF. The CDR3 DNA reads as TGCGCCAGCAGCTCGCCACTCGACAGGTCCTACGAGCAGTACTTC.

V gene TRBV27 combines with J gene TRBJ2-2; D unresolved. The length of the CDR3 is 13 residues. CDR1 MNHEY and CDR2 SMNVEV come from the germline V gene (reference sequence). V was pared by 3 bases and J by 5 bases, with 7 bases between. The CDR3 coding sequence is TGTGCCAGCAGTTTTTCGGCGACCGGGGAGCTGTTTTTT. Encoded protein: CASSFSATGELFF.

A single count supports this clone. The rearrangement links TRBV9 to TRBJ1-4; unclear D gene. Germline CDR1 reads SGDLS; CDR2 reads YYNGEE. V was trimmed by 0 bases and J by 6 bases, leaving 12 bases between them. This CDR3 comprises 15 residues. CDR3 bases: TGTGCCAGCAGCGTAGACACTACACCCGATGAAAAACTGTTTTTT. Translation gives CASSVDTTPDEKLFF. The full variable domain, completed using reference TRBV9 and TRBJ1-4, is DSGVTQTPKHLITATGQRVTLRCSPRSGDLSVYWYQQSLDQGLQFLIQYYNGEERAKGNILERFSAQQFPDLHSELNLSSLELGDSALYFCASSVDTTPDEKLFFGSGTQLSVL.

The sample holds a few counts of this clone. Other DNA sequences of this sample code for an identical CDR3. This chain links TRBV2 with TRBJ1-2, with a tentative D call TRBD1 (5 bases). The CDR3 runs to 12 residues. CDR1 is SNHLY, CDR2 FYNNEI, per germline. V shed 3 bases and J shed 8 bases, with 10 bases lying between them. CDR3 in amino acids: CASSDRAGGYTF. CDR3 nucleotides: TGTGCCAGCAGTGACAGGGCTGGCGGCTACACCTTC. The whole variable domain, remainder taken from reference TRBV2 and TRBJ1-2, is EPEVTQTPSHQVTQMGQEVILRCVPISNHLYFYWYRQILGQKVEFLVSFYNNEISEKSEIFDDQFSVERPDGSNFTLKIRSTKLEDSAMYFCASSDRAGGYTFGSGTRLTVV.

The chain recombines TRBV7-2 with TRBJ2-4; the D gene is possibly TRBD2 (6 bases). Germline V gives CDR1 SGHTA, CDR2 FQGNSA. Trimming removed 0 bases at V and 6 bases at J, with 12 bases between. The CDR3 has 15 amino acids. Here the CDR3 reads CASSLAGHGGNIQYF. DNA of the CDR3: TGTGCCAGCAGCTTAGCCGGACACGGGGGAAACATTCAGTACTTC.

The chain recombines TRBV2 with TRBJ1-2, with a weak D call TRBD1 (5 bases). Between the trimmed V and J ends, which lost 1 base and 2 bases, there was a span of 8 bases. The CDR3 consists of 14 residues. CDR1 is SNHLY and CDR2 is FYNNEI in the germline V gene. The DNA for the CDR3 is TGTGCCAGCAGTGAAGGCGCAGGGAACTATGGCTACACCTTC. This translates into CASSEGAGNYGYTF.

This clone turned up a few times. The rearrangement uses TRBV5-1 and TRBJ1-2, with D perhaps matching TRBD1 (5 bases). Germline V gene sequence: CDR1 SGHRS, CDR2 YFSETQ. There are 14 residues in the CDR3. The V gene lost 2 bases and the J gene lost 7 bases, with 15 bases spanning the gap. The CDR3 sequence: CASSFGAEYGGYTF. The CDR3 DNA reads TGCGCCAGCAGCTTTGGGGCAGAATATGGTGGCTACACCTTC.

The chain is built from TRBV11-2 and TRBJ1-5; 8 nucleotides agree with TRBD1. J was trimmed by 2 bases and V by 4 bases; bases with no gene match: 4. This CDR3 comprises 15 residues. Looked up from germline, CDR1 is SGHAT and CDR2 is FQNNGV. The CDR3 bases are TGTGCCAGCAGCTCCTCGGGACAGGGCAATCAGCCCCAGCATTTT. Translating gives CASSSSGQGNQPQHF.

Remarks on this clone: This CDR3 is also generated by other DNA sequences in the sample. V is TRBV7-2 and J is TRBJ2-2; D is undetermined. The germline gives CDR1 SGHTA, CDR2 FQGNSA. This CDR3 is built from 12 residues. Trimming took off 3 bases at V and 5 bases at J, with 4 bases between the two ends. CDR3 DNA: TGTGCCAGCAGCTTCGGGACCGGGGAGCTGTTTTTT. Translating gives CASSFGTGELFF.

The chain couples TRBV4-1 to TRBJ2-2; D is uncertain. V shed 2 bases and J shed 2 bases, with 9 bases lying between them. Germline V gene data show CDR1 as MGHRA and CDR2 as YSYEKL. The CDR3 loop spans 15 amino acids. CDR3 nucleotides: TGCGCCAGCAGCCAAAAGGCTTACAACACCGGGGAGCTGTTTTTT. Protein product: CASSQKAYNTGELFF.

This clone turned up a few times. The J gene is TRBJ1-2, the V gene TRBV5-4, with 9 positions matching TRBD1. The CDR3 totals 14 residues. Germline CDR1 reads SGHNT; CDR2 reads YYREEE (reference sequence). Losses at the gene ends were 3 bases for V and 5 bases for J; bases not matched to a gene: 5. The CDR3 coding sequence is TGTGCCAGCAGCTCCCGGGGGACAGGGTATGGCTACACCTTC. The encoded protein is CASSSRGTGYGYTF.

J is TRBJ2-7 and V is TRBV25-1; no clear D. The V end lost 4 bases, the J end lost 3 bases, and 7 bases lay between the germline ends. This CDR3 spans 12 amino acids. CDR1 and CDR2 from the germline V gene are MGHDK and SYGVNS. Here the CDR3 reads CASSALGYEQYF. The CDR3 nucleotides read TGTGCCAGCAGTGCACTGGGCTACGAGCAGTACTTC.

The chain has TRBV19 and TRBJ1-5; tentatively, D is TRBD1 (5 bases). The germline V and J ends were trimmed by 1 base and 3 bases, with 7 bases remaining between them. From germline, CDR1 is LNHDA and CDR2 SQIVND (reference sequence). CDR3 length equals 14 residues. The CDR3 DNA follows: TGTGCCAGTAGTATAGCAGGGAACAATCAGCCCCAGCATTTT. Encoded protein: CASSIAGNNQPQHF.

The chain has TRBV7-7 and TRBJ2-5; TRBD2 is a possible D gene (6 bases). This CDR3 contains 13 residues. CDR1 is SSHAT and CDR2 is FNYEAQ in the germline V gene (reference sequence). Trimming stripped 6 bases from V and 5 bases from J, with 13 bases between. The DNA for the CDR3 is TGTGCCAGCAGTACGGAGGGCCTGGAGACCCAGTACTTC. It encodes CASSTEGLETQYF.

This sequence joins TRBV30 and TRBJ2-7; D perhaps matches TRBD1 (5 bases). Trimming stripped 0 bases from V and 0 bases from J, with 15 bases between. This CDR3 comprises 16 residues. The germline gives CDR1 GTSNPN, CDR2 SVGIG (reference sequence). Here the CDR3 DNA reads TGTGCCTGGAGTGTAGCAAGCAGGGCCCTCTCCTACGAGCAGTACTTC. It specifies CAWSVASRALSYEQYF.

This clone was picked up a small number of times. This chain joins TRBV7-2 and TRBJ2-1; TRBD2 matches at 8 bases. V shed 3 bases, J shed 6 bases, and the junction held 13 bases outside the gene matches. Germline CDR1 is SGHTA and CDR2 is FQGNSA. The CDR3 length is 17 residues. The CDR3 protein is CASSFSEMGTSSNEQFF. CDR3 bases: TGTGCCAGCAGCTTTAGCGAAATGGGGACTAGTTCCAATGAGCAGTTCTTC.